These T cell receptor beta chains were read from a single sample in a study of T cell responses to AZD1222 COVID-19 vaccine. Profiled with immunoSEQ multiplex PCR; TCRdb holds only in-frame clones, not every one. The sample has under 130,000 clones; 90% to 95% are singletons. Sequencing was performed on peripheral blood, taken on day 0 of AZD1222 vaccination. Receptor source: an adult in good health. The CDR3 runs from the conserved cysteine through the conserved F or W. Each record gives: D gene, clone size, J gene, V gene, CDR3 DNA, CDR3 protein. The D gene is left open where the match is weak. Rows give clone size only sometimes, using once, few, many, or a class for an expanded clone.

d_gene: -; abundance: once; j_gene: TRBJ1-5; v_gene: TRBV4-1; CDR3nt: TGCGCCAGCAGCCAAGAGGGGGACGGACAGCCCCAGCATTTT; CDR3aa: CASSQEGDGQPQHF
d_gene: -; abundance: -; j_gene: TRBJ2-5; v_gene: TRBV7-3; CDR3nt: TGTGCCAGCAGCTTAGAGGGCCAAGAGACCCAGTACTTC; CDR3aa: CASSLEGQETQYF
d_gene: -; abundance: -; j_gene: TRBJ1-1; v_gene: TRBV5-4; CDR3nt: TGTGCCAGCACCCCAGCGGGGGACGACACTGAAGCTTTCTTT; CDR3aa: CASTPAGDDTEAFF
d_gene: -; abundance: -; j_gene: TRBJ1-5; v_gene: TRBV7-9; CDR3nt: TGTGCCAGCAGCTCCGCCCAGGCTCAGCCCCAGCATTTT; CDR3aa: CASSSAQAQPQHF
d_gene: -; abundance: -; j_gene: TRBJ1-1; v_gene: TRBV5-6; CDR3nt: TGTGCCAGCAGCCGGAGGGTCACTGAAGCTTTCTTT; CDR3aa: CASSRRVTEAFF
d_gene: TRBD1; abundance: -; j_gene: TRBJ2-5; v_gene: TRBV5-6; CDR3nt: TGTGCCAGCAGCTTGGGAGGGGGCTGGGAGACCCAGTACTTC; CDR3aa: CASSLGGGWETQYF
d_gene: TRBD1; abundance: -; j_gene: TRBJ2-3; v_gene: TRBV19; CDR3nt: TGTGCCAGTAGTATCACAGGGGCAGATACGCAGTATTTT; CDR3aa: CASSITGADTQYF
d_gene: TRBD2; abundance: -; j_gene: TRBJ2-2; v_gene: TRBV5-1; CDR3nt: TGCGCCAGCAGCCCGGGACTAGCGGCGAACACCGGGGAGCTGTTTTTT; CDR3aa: CASSPGLAANTGELFF
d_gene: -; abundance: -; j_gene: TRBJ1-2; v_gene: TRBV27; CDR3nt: TGTGCCAGCAGTTTGGAGGGGATGGCCGATGGCTACACCTTC; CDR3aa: CASSLEGMADGYTF
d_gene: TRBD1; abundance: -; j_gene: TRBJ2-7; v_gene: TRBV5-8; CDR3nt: TGTGCCAGCAGCAGAGGGGACAGAACTTACGAGCAGTACTTC; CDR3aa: CASSRGDRTYEQYF
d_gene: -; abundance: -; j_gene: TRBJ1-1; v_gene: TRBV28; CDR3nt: TGTGCCAGCTGGAGCGGGAACACTGAAGCTTTCTTT; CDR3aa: CASWSGNTEAFF
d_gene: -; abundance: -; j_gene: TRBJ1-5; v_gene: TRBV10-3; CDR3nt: TGTGCCATCAGTGAACAGGGTAGCAATCAGCCCCAGCATTTT; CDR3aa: CAISEQGSNQPQHF
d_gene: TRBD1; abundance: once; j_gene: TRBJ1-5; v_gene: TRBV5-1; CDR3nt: TGCGCCAGCACAGGGGGTCCCTCTTATCAGCCCCAGCATTTT; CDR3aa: CASTGGPSYQPQHF
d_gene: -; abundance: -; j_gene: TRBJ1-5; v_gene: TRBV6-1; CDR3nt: TGTGCCAGCAGTGAAATCTGGCATAGCCAGCATTTT; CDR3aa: CASSEIWHSQHF
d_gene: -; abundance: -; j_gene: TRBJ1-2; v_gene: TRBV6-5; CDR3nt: TGTGCCAGCCGGCGGGATTACTATGGCTACACCTTC; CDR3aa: CASRRDYYGYTF
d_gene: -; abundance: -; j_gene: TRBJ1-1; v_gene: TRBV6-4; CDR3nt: TGTGCCAGCAGTCGTGATCTGAACACTGAAGCTTTCTTT; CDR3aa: CASSRDLNTEAFF